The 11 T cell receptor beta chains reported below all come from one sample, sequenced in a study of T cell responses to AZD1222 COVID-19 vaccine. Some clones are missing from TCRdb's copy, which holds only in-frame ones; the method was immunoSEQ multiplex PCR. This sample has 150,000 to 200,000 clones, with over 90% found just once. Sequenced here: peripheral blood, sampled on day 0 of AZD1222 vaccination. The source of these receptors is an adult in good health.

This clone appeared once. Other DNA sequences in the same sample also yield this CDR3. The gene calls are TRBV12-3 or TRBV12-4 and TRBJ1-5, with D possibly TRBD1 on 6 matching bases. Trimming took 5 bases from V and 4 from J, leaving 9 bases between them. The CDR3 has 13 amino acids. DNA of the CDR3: TGTGCCAGCAGTCCGGACAGAAATCAGCCCCAGCATTTT. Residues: CASSPDRNQPQHF.

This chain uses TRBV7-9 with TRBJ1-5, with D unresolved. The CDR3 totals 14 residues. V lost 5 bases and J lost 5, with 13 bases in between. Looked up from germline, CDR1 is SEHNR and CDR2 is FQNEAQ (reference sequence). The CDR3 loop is CASSLWDTDQPQHF. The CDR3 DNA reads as TGTGCCAGCAGCCTATGGGATACGGATCAGCCCCAGCATTTT.

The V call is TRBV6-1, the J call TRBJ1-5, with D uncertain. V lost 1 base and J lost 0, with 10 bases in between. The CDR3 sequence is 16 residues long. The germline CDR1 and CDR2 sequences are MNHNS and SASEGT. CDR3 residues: CASSEVPTYSNQPQHF. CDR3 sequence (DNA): TGTGCCAGCAGTGAAGTCCCGACCTATAGCAATCAGCCCCAGCATTTT.

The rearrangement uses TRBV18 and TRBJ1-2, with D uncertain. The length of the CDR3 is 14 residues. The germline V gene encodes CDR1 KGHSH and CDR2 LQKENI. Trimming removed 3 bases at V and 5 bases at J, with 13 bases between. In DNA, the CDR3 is TGTGCCAGCTCACCCGGGGTACAGCTGTATGGCTACACCTTC. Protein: CASSPGVQLYGYTF.

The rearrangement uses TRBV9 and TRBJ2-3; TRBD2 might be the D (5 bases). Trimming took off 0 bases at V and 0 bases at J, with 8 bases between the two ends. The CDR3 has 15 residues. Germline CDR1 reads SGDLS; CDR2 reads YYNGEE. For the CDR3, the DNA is TGTGCCAGCAGCGTAGCAGCGGTTAGCACAGATACGCAGTATTTT. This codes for CASSVAAVSTDTQYF.

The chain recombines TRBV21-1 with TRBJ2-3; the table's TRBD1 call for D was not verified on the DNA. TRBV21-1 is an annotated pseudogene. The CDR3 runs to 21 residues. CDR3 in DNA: TGTGCCAGCAGCAAAGAAGCGGAAGCCCGGGACAGGGGGCACTGGACAGATACGCAGTATTTT. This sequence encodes CASSKEAEARDRGHWTDTQYF.

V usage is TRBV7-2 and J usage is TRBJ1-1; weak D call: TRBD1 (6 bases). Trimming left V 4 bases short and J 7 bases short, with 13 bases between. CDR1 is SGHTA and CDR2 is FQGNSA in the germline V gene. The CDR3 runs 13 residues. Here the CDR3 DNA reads TGTGCCAGCAGCTGGGAACAGGGATTTGAAGCTTTCTTT. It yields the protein CASSWEQGFEAFF.

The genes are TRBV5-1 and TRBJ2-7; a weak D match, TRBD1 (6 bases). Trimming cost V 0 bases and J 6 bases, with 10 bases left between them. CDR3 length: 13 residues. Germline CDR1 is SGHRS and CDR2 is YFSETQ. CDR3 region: CASSLGGQVEQYF. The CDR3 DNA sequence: TGCGCCAGCAGCTTGGGGGGGCAGGTCGAGCAGTACTTC.

CDR3 residues: CASHPTGGGNTIYF. The CDR3 DNA follows: TGTGCCAGCCATCCTACCGGTGGTGGAAACACCATATATTTT. The rearrangement joins TRBV2 to TRBJ1-3; D gene uncertain. The CDR3 length is 14 residues. Trimming pared 8 bases from V and 3 bases from J, leaving 14 bases between. Per the germline V gene, CDR1 is SNHLY and CDR2 is FYNNEI.

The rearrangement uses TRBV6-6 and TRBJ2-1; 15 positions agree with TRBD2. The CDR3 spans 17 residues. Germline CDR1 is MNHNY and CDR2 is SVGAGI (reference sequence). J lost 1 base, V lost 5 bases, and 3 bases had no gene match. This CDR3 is CASSLGTSGGSYNEQFF. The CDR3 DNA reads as TGTGCCAGCAGTCTTGGGACTAGCGGGGGGTCCTACAATGAGCAGTTCTTC.

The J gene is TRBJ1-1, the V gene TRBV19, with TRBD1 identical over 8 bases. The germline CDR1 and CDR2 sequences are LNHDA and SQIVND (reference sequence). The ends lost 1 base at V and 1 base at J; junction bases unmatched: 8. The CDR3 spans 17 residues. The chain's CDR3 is CASSIAGLQGANTEAFF. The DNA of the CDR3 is TGTGCCAGTAGTATAGCCGGACTCCAGGGGGCGAACACTGAAGCTTTCTTT.